Listed below are T cell receptor beta chains from one sample, sequenced in a study of Ad26.COV2.S vaccination and SARS-CoV-2 variants. Data came from immunoSEQ multiplex PCR; TCRdb stores just in-frame clones and leaves some out. The data show hundreds of thousands of clones, approximately 90% seen once. Source: peripheral blood, taken in a trial of Ad26.COV2.S vaccine versus placebo. These receptors were collected from a person between 18 and 65 years old who received the Ad26.COV2.S COVID-19 vaccine or a placebo. CDR3s include the opening cysteine and the closing phenylalanine or tryptophan. Each record gives: clone size, J gene, V gene, D gene, CDR3 DNA, CDR3 protein. D genes are given only for firm matches. Clone size is not always given. Where it is, it says once, few, many or a class for expanded clones.

- | TRBJ2-5 | TRBV11-2 | TRBD2 | TGTGCCAGCAGCCTATATAGCGGGAGCGTGGAAGAGACCCAGTACTTC | CASSLYSGSVEETQYF
- | TRBJ1-3 | TRBV4-2 | - | TGTGCCAGCAGCCACGCCCAGGGCCCCAGCTCTGGAAACACCATATATTTT | CASSHAQGPSSGNTIYF
- | TRBJ1-6 | TRBV7-9 | - | TGTGCCAGCAGCCCCTGGGCGAGCTCCTATAATTCACCCCTCCACTTT | CASSPWASSYNSPLHF
- | TRBJ2-5 | TRBV19 | TRBD1 | TGTGCCAGTAGTGCAGGGACAGGGGTAACGGAGACCCAGTACTTC | CASSAGTGVTETQYF
- | TRBJ2-7 | TRBV7-6 | - | TGTGCCAGCAGCTTAGGTAGGGCAGAAAGCTCCTACGAGCAGTACTTC | CASSLGRAESSYEQYF
- | TRBJ1-2 | TRBV9 | - | TGTGCCAGCAGCCCCAGGTGGGAGAATGGCTACACCTTC | CASSPRWENGYTF
- | TRBJ1-2 | TRBV6-2/TRBV6-3 | - | TGTGCCAGCAGCGACAGCCCCTATGGCTACACCTTC | CASSDSPYGYTF
- | TRBJ1-1 | TRBV7-9 | - | TGTGCCAGCAGGGGGACTTTGGGAGCTGAAGCTTTCTTT | CASRGTLGAEAFF
once | TRBJ2-7 | TRBV28 | TRBD1 | TGTGCCAGCAGTAGAGACAGGGGGCCTCGCTCCTACGAGCAGTACTTC | CASSRDRGPRSYEQYF
- | TRBJ2-1 | TRBV19 | TRBD2 | TGTGCCAGTCAAAGCGGGGTGCGGGGTGAGCAGTTCTTC | CASQSGVRGEQFF
- | TRBJ2-7 | TRBV7-9 | TRBD1 | TGTGCCAGCAGCCAACAGGGGGGCAGCTCCTACGAGCAGTACTTC | CASSQQGGSSYEQYF
- | TRBJ2-3 | TRBV6-5 | TRBD2 | TGTGCCAGCCCCCTTTCTGGGAGGGCAGATACGCAGTATTTT | CASPLSGRADTQYF
- | TRBJ2-5 | TRBV5-6 | - | TGTGCCAGCAGCTTGAGAGGGGGTGGGCAAGAGACCCAGTACTTC | CASSLRGGGQETQYF
once | TRBJ1-2 | TRBV29-1 | TRBD1 | TGCAGCGTTGGACAGGGAGGGGGCTACACCTTC | CSVGQGGGYTF
- | TRBJ2-1 | TRBV20-1 | - | TGCAGTGCTAGCCCCCATGAGCAGTTCTTC | CSASPHEQFF
- | TRBJ1-1 | TRBV6-5 | - | TGTGCCAGCCTGAGGGGGGGGTGGGACACTGAAGCTTTCTTT | CASLRGGWDTEAFF
- | TRBJ1-1 | TRBV18 | - | TGTGCCAGCTCACCACCGAACGCGGGGCATGGCACTGAAGCTTTCTTT | CASSPPNAGHGTEAFF
- | TRBJ2-2 | TRBV29-1 | TRBD1 | TGCAGCCCCCGGGACAGGGGCCCCGGGGAGCTGTTTTTT | CSPRDRGPGELFF
- | TRBJ1-1 | TRBV5-1 | - | TGCGCCAGCAGCCCGCGGGGGGCTGAAGCTTTCTTT | CASSPRGAEAFF
once | TRBJ2-7 | TRBV5-5 | TRBD2 | TGTGCCAGCAGCTTTCTAGCGGGAGGCGAGCAGTACTTC | CASSFLAGGEQYF
- | TRBJ1-3 | TRBV10-3 | TRBD1 | TGTGCCATCAGACCTCAGGGGGGGTCTGGAAACACCATATATTTT | CAIRPQGGSGNTIYF
- | TRBJ2-3 | TRBV9 | - | TGTGCCAGCAGCCCCCGCTGGGATACGCAGTATTTT | CASSPRWDTQYF
- | TRBJ2-2 | TRBV5-1 | - | TGCGCCAGCACACTGGACTCCTCTAACACCGGGGAGCTGTTTTTT | CASTLDSSNTGELFF
- | TRBJ1-5 | TRBV19 | - | TGTGCCAGTAGAAAAAACGGTGGACAGAGCAATCAGCCCCAGCATTTT | CASRKNGGQSNQPQHF
- | TRBJ2-7 | TRBV5-6 | - | TGTGCCAGCAGCTTGAATAGCGAGCAGTACTTC | CASSLNSEQYF
- | TRBJ2-3 | TRBV3-1/TRBV3-2 | TRBD2 | TGTGCCAGCAGCCAAGATGAAGGACTAGCGGGACCTTTCAGCACAGATACGCAGTATTTT | CASSQDEGLAGPFSTDTQYF
once | TRBJ2-1 | TRBV4-1 | - | TGCGCCAGCAGCCACTTAGGGCAGTGGGTGTCCTACAATGAGCAGTTCTTC | CASSHLGQWVSYNEQFF
- | TRBJ1-4 | TRBV29-1 | - | TGCAGCGTGCTCGGACGGGGTAATGAAAAACTGTTTTTT | CSVLGRGNEKLFF
- | TRBJ1-2 | TRBV5-6 | - | TGTGCCAACAGCTTGCGTCGCAGGGTTGGTGGCTACACCTTC | CANSLRRRVGGYTF
few | TRBJ1-6 | TRBV5-1 | - | TGCGCCAGCAGCTTGGAGAGCTCTCATAATTCACCCCTCCACTTT | CASSLESSHNSPLHF
- | TRBJ2-5 | TRBV9 | TRBD2 | TGTGCCAGCAGCGTAGACCCTGGACTAGCGATGAAAGAGACCCAGTACTTC | CASSVDPGLAMKETQYF
- | TRBJ2-2 | TRBV2 | - | TGTGCCAGCAGCGAACTAGTTCTTAACACCGGGGAGCTGTTTTTT | CASSELVLNTGELFF
once | TRBJ2-4 | TRBV11-2 | - | TGTGCCAGCAGCTTAGGGGGGGCCCAAAACATTCAGTACTTC | CASSLGGAQNIQYF
- | TRBJ1-2 | TRBV6-5 | TRBD1 | TGTGCCAGCAGCCGAGGACAGGGTATGTCCTATGGCTACACCTTC | CASSRGQGMSYGYTF
- | TRBJ2-1 | TRBV27 | TRBD1 | TGTGCCAGCAGTTTGGGGGGGGACAGGGGTAGGTGGAATGAGCAGTTCTTC | CASSLGGDRGRWNEQFF
- | TRBJ2-1 | TRBV9 | - | TGTGCCAGCAGCGTAGTAGGTAGCGGCAATGAGCAGTTCTTC | CASSVVGSGNEQFF
- | TRBJ2-1 | TRBV14 | - | TGTGCCAGCAGCCACCAACCGGACTCCCGACCGTTCTTC | CASSHQPDSRPFF
- | TRBJ2-1 | TRBV7-9 | TRBD1 | TGTGCCAGCAGCTTAGCGGACAGGGGCCATCCTGAGCAGTTCTTC | CASSLADRGHPEQFF
once | TRBJ2-2 | TRBV3-1/TRBV3-2 | - | TGTGCCAGCAGCCAAGGGGGGAGGCGCACCGGGGAGCTGTTTTTT | CASSQGGRRTGELFF
- | TRBJ1-4 | TRBV25-1 | TRBD1 | TGTGCCAGCAGTGATACACAGGGGGCAAGTAATGAAAAACTGTTTTTT | CASSDTQGASNEKLFF
- | TRBJ2-5 | TRBV5-5 | TRBD1 | TGTGCCAGCAGCCCAAGCCGGGACAGACAAGAGACCCAGTACTTC | CASSPSRDRQETQYF
- | TRBJ2-3 | TRBV6-6 | TRBD2 | TGTGCCAGCAGTCCACGAGCTAGCGGGAGAGGTGCAGATACGCAGTATTTT | CASSPRASGRGADTQYF